This TCR beta chain was sequenced for a study of blood T cells in healthy people across ages. Germline CDR1 SGHNT, CDR2 YENEEA. CDR3 size: 13 residues. A second PCR of about 7 to 12 cycles used a sample-barcoded 5' primer and a J-beta primer mix. TCRdb re-analysed the 5' RACE reads in MiXCR, keeping a single row per CDR3 protein. The sample contains approximately 880,000 distinct CDR3 sequences, around 48% of which appear only once. Material for sequencing was blood. The chain is built from TRBV11-3 and TRBJ2-7; 10 positions agree with TRBD1. The J call may be mistaken, given a closer DNA end match to TRBJ2-5. The sequence came from a man younger than 45 in good health. Written as DNA, the CDR3 is TGTGCCAGCACCGGACAGGGGGTACAGACCCAGTACTTC. Encoded protein: CASTGQGVQTQYF.